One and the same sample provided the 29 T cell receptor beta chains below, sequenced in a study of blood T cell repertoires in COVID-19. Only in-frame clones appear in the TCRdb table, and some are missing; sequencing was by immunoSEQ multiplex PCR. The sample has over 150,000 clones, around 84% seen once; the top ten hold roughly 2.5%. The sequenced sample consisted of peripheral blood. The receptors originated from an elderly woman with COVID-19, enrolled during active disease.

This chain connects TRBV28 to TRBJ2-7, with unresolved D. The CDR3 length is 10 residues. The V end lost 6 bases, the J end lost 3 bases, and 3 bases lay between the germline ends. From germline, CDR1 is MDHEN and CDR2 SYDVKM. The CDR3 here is CASSGYEQYF. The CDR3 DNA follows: TGTGCCAGCAGCGGCTACGAGCAGTACTTC.

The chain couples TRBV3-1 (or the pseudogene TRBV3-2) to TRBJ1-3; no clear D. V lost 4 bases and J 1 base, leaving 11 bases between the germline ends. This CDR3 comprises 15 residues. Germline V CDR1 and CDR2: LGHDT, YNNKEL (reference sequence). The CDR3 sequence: CASSPPLSSGNTIYF. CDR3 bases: TGTGCCAGCAGCCCCCCGCTAAGTTCTGGAAACACCATATATTTT.

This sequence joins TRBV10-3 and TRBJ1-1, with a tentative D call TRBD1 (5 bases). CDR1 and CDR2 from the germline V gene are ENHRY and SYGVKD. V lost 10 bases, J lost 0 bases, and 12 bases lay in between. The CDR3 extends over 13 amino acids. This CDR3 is CATQGEVNTEAFF. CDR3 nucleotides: TGTGCCACCCAAGGGGAGGTGAACACTGAAGCTTTCTTT.

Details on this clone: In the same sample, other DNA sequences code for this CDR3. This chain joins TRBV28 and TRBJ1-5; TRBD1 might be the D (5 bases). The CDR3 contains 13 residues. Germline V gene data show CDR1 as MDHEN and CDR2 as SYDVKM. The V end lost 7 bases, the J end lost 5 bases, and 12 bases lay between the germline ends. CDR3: CASNLGGDQPQHF. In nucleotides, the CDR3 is TGTGCCAGCAACCTGGGGGGGGATCAGCCCCAGCATTTT. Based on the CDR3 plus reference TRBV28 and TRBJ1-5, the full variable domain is DVKVTQSSRYLVKRTGEKVFLECVQDMDHENMFWYRQDPGLGLRLIYFSYDVKMKEKGDIPEGYSVSREKKERFSLILESASTNQTSMYLCASNLGGDQPQHFGDGTRLSIL.

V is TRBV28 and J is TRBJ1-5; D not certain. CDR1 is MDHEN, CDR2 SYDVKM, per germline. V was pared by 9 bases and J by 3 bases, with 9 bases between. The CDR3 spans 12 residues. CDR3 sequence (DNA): TGTGCCAGTCAAACACCCAATCAGCCCCAGCATTTT. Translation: CASQTPNQPQHF.

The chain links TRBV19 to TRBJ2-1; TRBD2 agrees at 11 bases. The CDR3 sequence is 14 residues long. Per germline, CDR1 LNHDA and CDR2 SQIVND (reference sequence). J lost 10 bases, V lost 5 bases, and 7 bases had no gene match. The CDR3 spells CASSLAGGPGEQFF. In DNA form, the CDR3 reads TGTGCCAGTAGTCTAGCGGGAGGACCTGGGGAGCAGTTCTTC.

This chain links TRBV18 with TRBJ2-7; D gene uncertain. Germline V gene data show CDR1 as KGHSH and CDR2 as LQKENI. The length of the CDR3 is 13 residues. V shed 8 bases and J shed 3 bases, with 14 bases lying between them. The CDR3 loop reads CASRPQDYYEQYF. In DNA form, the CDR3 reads TGTGCCAGCCGCCCGCAGGATTACTACGAGCAGTACTTC.

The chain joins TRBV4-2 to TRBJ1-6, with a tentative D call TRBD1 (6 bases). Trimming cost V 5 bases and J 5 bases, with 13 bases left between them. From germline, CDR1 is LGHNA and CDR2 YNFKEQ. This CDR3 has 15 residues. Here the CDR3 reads CASSTAAGDNSPLHF. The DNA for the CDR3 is TGTGCCAGCAGCACCGCGGCAGGGGATAATTCACCCCTCCACTTT.

The DNA for the CDR3 is TGCGCCAGCAGCTTGGGACTAGCGGGAGGCCCAGATACGCAGTATTTT. The encoded protein is CASSLGLAGGPDTQYF. V usage is TRBV5-1 and J usage is TRBJ2-3; TRBD2 matches at 13 bases. J gave up 4 bases and V 0 bases, and 2 bases lay outside the gene matches. The CDR3 runs to 16 residues. CDR1 is SGHRS and CDR2 is YFSETQ in the germline V gene.

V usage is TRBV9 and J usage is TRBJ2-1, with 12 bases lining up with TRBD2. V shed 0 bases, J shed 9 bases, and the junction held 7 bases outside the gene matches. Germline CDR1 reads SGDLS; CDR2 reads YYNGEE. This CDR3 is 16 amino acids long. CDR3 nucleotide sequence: TGTGCCAGCAGCGTAGGACTAGCGGGAGTAGAGGTTGAGCAGTTCTTC. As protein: CASSVGLAGVEVEQFF.

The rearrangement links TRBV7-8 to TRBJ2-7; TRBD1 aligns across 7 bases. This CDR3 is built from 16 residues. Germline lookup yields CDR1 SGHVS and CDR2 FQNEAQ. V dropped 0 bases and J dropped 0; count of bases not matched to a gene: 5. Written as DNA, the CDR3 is TGTGCCAGCAGCTTAGCTTCGGGACAGCTCTCCTACGAGCAGTACTTC. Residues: CASSLASGQLSYEQYF.

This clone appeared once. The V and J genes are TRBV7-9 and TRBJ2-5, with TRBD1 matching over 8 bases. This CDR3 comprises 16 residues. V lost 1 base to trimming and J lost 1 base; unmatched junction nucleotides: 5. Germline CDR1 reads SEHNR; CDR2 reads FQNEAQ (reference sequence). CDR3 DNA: TGTGCCAGCAGCTTAGGGACAGGGACGCCCCAAGAGACCCAGTACTTC. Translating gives CASSLGTGTPQETQYF.

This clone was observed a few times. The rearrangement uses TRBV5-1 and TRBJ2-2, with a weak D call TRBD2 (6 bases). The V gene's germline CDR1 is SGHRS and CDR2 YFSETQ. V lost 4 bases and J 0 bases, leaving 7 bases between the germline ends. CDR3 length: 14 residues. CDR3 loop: CASSGTSNTGELFF. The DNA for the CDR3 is TGCGCCAGCAGCGGGACTTCGAACACCGGGGAGCTGTTTTTT.

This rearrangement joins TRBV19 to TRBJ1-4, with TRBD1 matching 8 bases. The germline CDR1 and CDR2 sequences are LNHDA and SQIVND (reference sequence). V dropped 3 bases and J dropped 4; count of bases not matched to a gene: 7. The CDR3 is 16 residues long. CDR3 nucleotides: TGTGCCAGTAGTATGACAGGGGCTCGTGGTAATGAAAAACTGTTTTTT. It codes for CASSMTGARGNEKLFF.

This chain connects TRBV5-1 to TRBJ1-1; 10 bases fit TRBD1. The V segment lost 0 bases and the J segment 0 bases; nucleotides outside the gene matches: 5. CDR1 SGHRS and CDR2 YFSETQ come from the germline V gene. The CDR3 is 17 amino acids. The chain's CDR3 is CASSLVDRGRVNTEAFF. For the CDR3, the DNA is TGCGCCAGCAGCTTGGTAGACAGGGGGCGCGTGAACACTGAAGCTTTCTTT.

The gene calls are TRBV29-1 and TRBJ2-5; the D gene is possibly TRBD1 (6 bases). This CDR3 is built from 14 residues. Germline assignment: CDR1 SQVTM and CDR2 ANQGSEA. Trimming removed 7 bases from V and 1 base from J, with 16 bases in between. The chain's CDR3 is CSAGITGSQETQYF. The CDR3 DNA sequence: TGCAGCGCCGGGATTACAGGGTCCCAAGAGACCCAGTACTTC.

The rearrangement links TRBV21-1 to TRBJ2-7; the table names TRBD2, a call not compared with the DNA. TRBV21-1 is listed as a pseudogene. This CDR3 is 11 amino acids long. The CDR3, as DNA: TGTGCCAGTCCCTTATCCGGCGAGCAGTACTTC. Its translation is CASPLSGEQYF.

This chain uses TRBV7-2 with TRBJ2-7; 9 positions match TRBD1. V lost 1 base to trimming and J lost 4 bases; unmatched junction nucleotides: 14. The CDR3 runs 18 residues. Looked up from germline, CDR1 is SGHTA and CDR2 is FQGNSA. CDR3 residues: CASSLGRLGQGTGYEQYF. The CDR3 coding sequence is TGTGCCAGCAGCTTAGGCCGCTTGGGACAGGGTACCGGATACGAGCAGTACTTC.

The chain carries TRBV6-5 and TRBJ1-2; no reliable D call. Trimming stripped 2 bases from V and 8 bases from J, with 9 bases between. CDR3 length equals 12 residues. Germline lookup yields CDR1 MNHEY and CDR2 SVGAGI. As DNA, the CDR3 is TGTGCCAGCAGTTACGACAAATCCGGCTACACCTTC. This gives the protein CASSYDKSGYTF.

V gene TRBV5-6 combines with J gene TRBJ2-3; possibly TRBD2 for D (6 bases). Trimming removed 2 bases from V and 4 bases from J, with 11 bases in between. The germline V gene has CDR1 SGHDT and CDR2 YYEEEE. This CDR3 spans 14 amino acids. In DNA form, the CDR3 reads TGTGCCAGCAGCTTTGTCGGGAGTCCAGATACGCAGTATTTT. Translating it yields CASSFVGSPDTQYF.

The CDR3 spells CASSPRQGGDYEQYF. DNA for the CDR3: TGCGCCAGCAGCCCGCGACAGGGCGGCGACTACGAGCAGTACTTC. The J gene is TRBJ2-7, the V gene TRBV4-1; 7 nucleotides match TRBD1. The V and J ends lost 4 bases and 3 bases, in that order; junction bases with no gene match: 9. Germline V gene data show CDR1 as MGHRA and CDR2 as YSYEKL. CDR3 size: 15 residues.

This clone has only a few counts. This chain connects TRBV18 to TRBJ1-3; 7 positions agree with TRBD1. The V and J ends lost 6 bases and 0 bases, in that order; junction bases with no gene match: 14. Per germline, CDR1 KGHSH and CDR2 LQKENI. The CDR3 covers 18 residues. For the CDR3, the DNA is TGTGCCAGCTCGCCGCCCCTACAGGGGAGGCTCTCTGGAAACACCATATATTTT. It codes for CASSPPLQGRLSGNTIYF. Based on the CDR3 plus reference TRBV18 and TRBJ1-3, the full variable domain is NAGVMQNPRHLVRRRGQEARLRCSPMKGHSHVYWYRQLPEEGLKFMVYLQKENIIDESGMPKERFSAEFPKEGPSILRIQQVVRGDSAAYFCASSPPLQGRLSGNTIYFGEGSWLTVV.

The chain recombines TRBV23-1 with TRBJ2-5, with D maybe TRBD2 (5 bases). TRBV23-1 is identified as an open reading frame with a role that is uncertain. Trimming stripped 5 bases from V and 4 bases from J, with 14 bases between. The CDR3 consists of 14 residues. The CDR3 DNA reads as TGCGCCAGCAGTTGCGGGTCAGGATTAGAGACCCAGTACTTC. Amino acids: CASSCGSGLETQYF.

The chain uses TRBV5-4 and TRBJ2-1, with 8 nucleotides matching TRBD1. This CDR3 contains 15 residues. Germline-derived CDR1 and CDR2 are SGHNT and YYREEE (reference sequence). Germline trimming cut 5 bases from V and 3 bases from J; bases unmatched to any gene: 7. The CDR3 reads CASRQGTGIYNEQFF. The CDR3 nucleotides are TGTGCCAGCAGACAAGGGACAGGAATCTACAATGAGCAGTTCTTC.

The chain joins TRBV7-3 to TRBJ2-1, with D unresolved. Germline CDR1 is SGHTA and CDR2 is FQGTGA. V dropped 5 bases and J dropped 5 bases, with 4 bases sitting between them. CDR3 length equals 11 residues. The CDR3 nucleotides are TGTGCCAGCAGCGACAACAATGAGCAGTTCTTC. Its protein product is CASSDNNEQFF.

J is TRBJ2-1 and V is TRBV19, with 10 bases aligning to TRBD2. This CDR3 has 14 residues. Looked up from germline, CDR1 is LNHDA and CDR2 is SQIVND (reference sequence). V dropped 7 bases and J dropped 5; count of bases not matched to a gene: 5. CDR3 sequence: CASTYSGRDNEQFF. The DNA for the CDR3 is TGTGCCAGTACGTACAGCGGGAGGGACAATGAGCAGTTCTTC.

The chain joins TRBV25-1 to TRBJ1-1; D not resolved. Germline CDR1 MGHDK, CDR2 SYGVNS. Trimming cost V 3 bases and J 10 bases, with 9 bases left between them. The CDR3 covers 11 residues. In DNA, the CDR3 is TGTGCCAGCAGTGATCTGAGTAGAGCTTTCTTT. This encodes CASSDLSRAFF.

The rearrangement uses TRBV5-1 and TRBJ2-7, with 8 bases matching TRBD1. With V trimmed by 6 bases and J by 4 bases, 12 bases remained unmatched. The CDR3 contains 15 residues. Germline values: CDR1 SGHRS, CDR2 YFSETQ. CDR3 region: CASTPGQGSMYEQYF. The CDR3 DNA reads TGCGCCAGCACTCCCGGACAGGGATCGATGTACGAGCAGTACTTC.

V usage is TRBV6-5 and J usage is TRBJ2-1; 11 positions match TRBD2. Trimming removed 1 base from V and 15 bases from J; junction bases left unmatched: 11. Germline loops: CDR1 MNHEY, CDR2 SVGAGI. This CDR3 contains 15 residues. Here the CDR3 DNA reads TGTGCCAGCAGTTACTTAGTAGCGGGAGGGCCAGTGTGGTTCTTC. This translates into CASSYLVAGGPVWFF.